Shown below are 21 T cell receptor beta chains from a single sample sequenced in a study of shared T cell receptors in the human thymus. Libraries were prepared by immunoSEQ multiplex PCR; TCRdb keeps only in-frame clonotypes and omits some of them. Altogether hundreds of thousands of clones are present, 75% to 90% being singletons, with the ten largest covering approximately 0.01%. This sample also belongs to another study, concerning human thymus T cells.

Sequenced sample: thymocytes. These receptors all stem from a girl less than two years old with a congenital heart defect.

In this sample, this clone turned up once. The chain's CDR3 is CASRDKRTGSNGYTF. CDR3 sequence (DNA): TGTGCCAGCAGGGATAAACGGACAGGGTCCAATGGCTACACCTTC. The chain carries TRBV6-6 and TRBJ1-2; 8 bases align to TRBD1. The CDR3 sequence is 15 residues long. The germline gives CDR1 MNHNY, CDR2 SVGAGI (reference sequence). V gave up 6 bases and J gave up 6 bases; unmatched junction bases: 12.

This clone has a single count. This rearrangement joins TRBV6-1 to TRBJ1-6; TRBD1 is a possible D gene (6 bases). V was pared by 7 bases and J by 8 bases, with 12 bases between. The CDR3 is 13 amino acids. Germline values: CDR1 MNHNS, CDR2 SASEGT. CDR3 nucleotide sequence: TGTGCCAGCATGGAACAGGGAGATTCACCCCTCCACTTT. Translating gives CASMEQGDSPLHF.

The chain combines TRBV5-6 with TRBJ1-1; 9 positions agree with TRBD1. With 1 base clipped from V and 5 bases from J, the junction kept 6 bases outside the gene matches. This CDR3 comprises 15 residues. Germline CDR1 SGHDT, CDR2 YYEEEE. This CDR3 reads CASSLSGTGSTEAFF. For the CDR3, the DNA is TGTGCCAGCAGCTTGTCCGGGACAGGGTCTACTGAAGCTTTCTTT.

J is TRBJ1-5 and V is TRBV4-1, with 7 bases lining up with TRBD1. The V and J ends lost 4 bases and 4 bases, in that order; junction bases with no gene match: 13. Germline V CDR1 and CDR2: MGHRA, YSYEKL. The CDR3 consists of 17 residues. CDR3 sequence (DNA): TGCGCCAGCAGCCCGGGACCCTACCGGGACAGTAATCAGCCCCAGCATTTT. It encodes CASSPGPYRDSNQPQHF.

The chain couples TRBV4-1 to TRBJ2-1; possibly TRBD1 for D (6 bases). The CDR3 runs to 17 residues. The germline V gene encodes CDR1 MGHRA and CDR2 YSYEKL. Trimming shortened V by 0 bases and J by 3 bases, and 15 bases separated the two germline ends. The CDR3 spells CASSQDRAGALYNEQFF. CDR3 DNA sequence: TGCGCCAGCAGCCAAGATAGGGCAGGGGCACTCTACAATGAGCAGTTCTTC.

Regarding this clone: The sample carries other DNA sequences with the same CDR3. V is TRBV4-1 and J is TRBJ2-5; the D is unclear. This CDR3 region has 13 residues. The germline gives CDR1 MGHRA, CDR2 YSYEKL. V lost 1 base to trimming and J lost 2 bases, with 5 bases between them. The CDR3 sequence is CASSQVRQETQYF. CDR3 nucleotide sequence: TGCGCCAGCAGCCAAGTGCGGCAAGAGACCCAGTACTTC.

The genes are TRBV9 and TRBJ1-1; 10 bases match TRBD1. Germline loops: CDR1 SGDLS, CDR2 YYNGEE. The CDR3 is 17 residues long. J gave up 1 base and V 2 bases, and 8 bases lay outside the gene matches. CDR3 region: CASSVGLDRGANTEAFF. The CDR3, as DNA: TGTGCCAGCAGCGTTGGTCTGGACAGGGGGGCGAACACTGAAGCTTTCTTT. The full variable domain, rest sourced from reference TRBV9 and TRBJ1-1, is DSGVTQTPKHLITATGQRVTLRCSPRSGDLSVYWYQQSLDQGLQFLIQYYNGEERAKGNILERFSAQQFPDLHSELNLSSLELGDSALYFCASSVGLDRGANTEAFFGQGTRLTVV.

As to this clone: The conserved phenylalanine or tryptophan normally closing the CDR3 is absent here, so this likely arose from a read error. J is TRBJ2-7 and V is TRBV6-1; possibly TRBD1 for D (5 bases). The germline V and J ends were trimmed by 7 bases and 2 bases, with 12 bases remaining between them. The CDR3 length is 13 residues. Per the germline V gene, CDR1 is MNHNS and CDR2 is SASEGT. CDR3 sequence reads: CASIGQGTYEQYL. The CDR3 coding sequence is TGTGCCAGCATTGGGCAGGGAACCTACGAGCAGTACCTC.

The chain couples TRBV5-6 to TRBJ1-3; the match to TRBD1 covers 7 bases. Per germline, CDR1 SGHDT and CDR2 YYEEEE. V gave up 0 bases and J gave up 2 bases; unmatched junction bases: 2. The length of the CDR3 is 15 residues. CDR3 nucleotide sequence: TGTGCCAGCAGCTTGGGCGGACAGGCTGGAAACACCATATATTTT. It encodes CASSLGGQAGNTIYF. Full variable domain (remainder filled in from reference TRBV5-6 and TRBJ1-3): DAGVTQSPTHLIKTRGQQVTLRCSPKSGHDTVSWYQQALGQGPQFIFQYYEEEERQRGNFPDRFSGHQFPNYSSELNVNALLLGDSALYLCASSLGGQAGNTIYFGEGSWLTVV.

The J gene is TRBJ2-3, the V gene TRBV5-4; TRBD2 might be the D (7 bases). The CDR3 totals 17 residues. Trimming took 5 bases from V and 1 from J, leaving 20 bases between them. Germline CDR1 is SGHNT and CDR2 is YYREEE (reference sequence). DNA for the CDR3: TGTGCCAGCAGAGTAACCGCGGGGGCCCCTGGCACAGATACGCAGTATTTT. This translates into CASRVTAGAPGTDTQYF.

V is TRBV4-1 and J is TRBJ2-3; 7 bases align to TRBD1. Germline trimming cut 0 bases from V and 2 bases from J; bases unmatched to any gene: 14. This CDR3 comprises 19 residues. The germline CDR1 and CDR2 sequences are MGHRA and YSYEKL. The DNA for the CDR3 is TGCGCCAGCAGCCAAGAGCTTACAGGGGATCCCTTATACACAGATACGCAGTATTTT. Translated: CASSQELTGDPLYTDTQYF.

This clone was counted once. The chain has TRBV5-4 and TRBJ2-7; 7 nucleotides agree with TRBD2. V shed 2 bases, J shed 2 bases, and the junction held 7 bases outside the gene matches. Germline assignment: CDR1 SGHNT and CDR2 YYREEE (reference sequence). The CDR3 extends over 15 amino acids. As DNA, the CDR3 is TGTGCCAGCAGCTTCTTCCCGGGGAGGGCCTACGAGCAGTACTTC. Translation gives CASSFFPGRAYEQYF.

With regard to this clone: At one boundary the junction diverges from the germline segment, which might be a read error. The chain recombines TRBV6-6 with TRBJ1-2; 9 nucleotides align to TRBD1. CDR1 and CDR2 (germline): MNHNY, SVGAGI (reference sequence). CDR3 length equals 14 residues. DNA of the CDR3: TGTGCCAGCAGGTACTGGACAGGGGCCTTAGGCTACACCTTC. The encoded protein is CASRYWTGALGYTF.

The V call is TRBV28, the J call TRBJ1-2; D ambiguous. Germline-derived CDR1 and CDR2 are MDHEN and SYDVKM. The V gene lost 3 bases and the J gene lost 7 bases, with 12 bases spanning the gap. The CDR3 spans 13 residues. CDR3 nucleotide sequence: TGTGCCAGCAGTTTCCGGGAGCGGGGTGGCTACACCTTC. It encodes CASSFRERGGYTF.

The chain carries TRBV9 and TRBJ2-2; the match to TRBD1 covers 8 bases. CDR3 length equals 16 residues. With 2 bases clipped from V and 3 bases from J, the junction kept 6 bases outside the gene matches. Germline CDR1 is SGDLS and CDR2 is YYNGEE. The CDR3 region has the DNA TGTGCCAGCAGCGTCGGAACCAGGGGGCACACCGGGGAGCTGTTTTTT. Protein sequence: CASSVGTRGHTGELFF. Full variable domain (rest looked up from reference TRBV9 and TRBJ2-2): DSGVTQTPKHLITATGQRVTLRCSPRSGDLSVYWYQQSLDQGLQFLIQYYNGEERAKGNILERFSAQQFPDLHSELNLSSLELGDSALYFCASSVGTRGHTGELFFGEGSRLTVL.

The chain couples TRBV6-4 to TRBJ2-2; 10 positions agree with TRBD2. The CDR3 has 19 amino acids. CDR1 is MRHNA and CDR2 is SNTAGT in the germline V gene. Unmatched junction bases numbered 20, after V lost 6 bases and J lost 7 bases. This CDR3 is CASSASASGGPRTVGELFF. The CDR3 DNA reads TGTGCCAGCAGCGCCAGCGCTAGCGGGGGCCCGCGAACCGTCGGGGAGCTGTTTTTT.

The genes are TRBV5-6 and TRBJ1-3, with D possibly matching TRBD1 (5 bases). V lost 6 bases, J lost 0 bases, and 13 bases lay in between. Germline-derived CDR1 and CDR2 are SGHDT and YYEEEE. There are 15 residues in the CDR3. The CDR3 loop reads CASTTGPGSGNTIYF. Written as DNA, the CDR3 is TGTGCCAGCACCACAGGTCCCGGCTCTGGAAACACCATATATTTT.

The chain recombines TRBV7-9 with TRBJ2-2; possibly TRBD1 for D (5 bases). The CDR3 is made up of 17 amino acids. Germline V gene data show CDR1 as SEHNR and CDR2 as FQNEAQ (reference sequence). The V end was cut by 2 bases, the J end by 2 bases, with 15 bases between. The CDR3 protein is CASSLSETVSNTGELFF. The CDR3 nucleotides are TGTGCCAGCAGCTTATCTGAGACAGTCTCAAACACCGGGGAGCTGTTTTTT.

The chain has TRBV2 and TRBJ1-4; 7 bases line up with TRBD1. Per germline, CDR1 SNHLY and CDR2 FYNNEI. CDR3 length: 18 residues. V lost 6 bases, J lost 10 bases, and 23 bases stayed unmatched. The chain's CDR3 is CASRAEEGGLTEIRKLFF. The CDR3 nucleotides are TGTGCCAGCAGGGCCGAGGAAGGGGGCCTAACGGAAATAAGAAAACTGTTTTTT.

The V gene is TRBV20-1, the J gene TRBJ1-1, with D uncertain. Germline V gives CDR1 DFQATT, CDR2 SNEGSKA (reference sequence). This CDR3 region has 11 residues. Trimming pared 3 bases from V and 8 bases from J, leaving 10 bases between. CDR3 sequence: CSASEYAEAFF. DNA of the CDR3: TGCAGTGCTAGTGAGTATGCAGAAGCTTTCTTT.

The chain employs TRBV20-1 and TRBJ1-5; D remains ambiguous. The V end lost 6 bases, the J end lost 6 bases, and 9 bases lay between the germline ends. CDR1 and CDR2 (germline): DFQATT, SNEGSKA (reference sequence). This CDR3 spans 11 amino acids. CDR3 loop: CSAVGGQPQHF. CDR3 nucleotide sequence: TGCAGTGCGGTGGGAGGTCAGCCCCAGCATTTT.